These 18 T cell receptor beta chains came from one sample sequenced in a study of cytomegalovirus exposure and HLA in healthy donors. Some clones are missing from TCRdb's copy, which holds only in-frame ones; the method was immunoSEQ multiplex PCR. The table records tens of thousands of clones, roughly nine tenths of them present only once. The sequencing input was PBMCs. All receptors come from a woman in her 30s in good health and CMV-seronegative.

The chain couples TRBV27 to TRBJ2-1; D is unclear. CDR1 and CDR2 (germline): MNHEY, SMNVEV (reference sequence). V was trimmed by 0 bases and J by 8 bases, leaving 11 bases between them. CDR3 size: 14 residues. CDR3: CASSLSAVPHEQFF. The CDR3 DNA is TGTGCCAGCAGTTTATCAGCTGTCCCCCATGAGCAGTTCTTC.

Here the CDR3 DNA reads TGTGCCAGCAGTTCTACCACCGCCTACGAGCAGTACTTC. It yields the protein CASSSTTAYEQYF. The genes are TRBV27 and TRBJ2-7; D is unresolved. The length of the CDR3 is 13 residues. Per the germline V gene, CDR1 is MNHEY and CDR2 is SMNVEV (reference sequence). Between the trimmed V and J ends, which lost 4 bases and 2 bases, there was a span of 9 bases.

This chain's CDR3 is CASSSPTGGTNTGELFF. DNA for the CDR3: TGTGCCAGCAGCTCTCCGACAGGGGGCACGAACACCGGGGAGCTGTTTTTT. The chain is built from TRBV5-4 and TRBJ2-2; TRBD1 matches 10 bases. Germline V gene lookup returns CDR1 SGHNT and CDR2 YYREEE (reference sequence). The V and J ends lost 3 bases and 0 bases, in that order; junction bases with no gene match: 5. This CDR3 has 17 amino acids.

The chain has TRBV9 and TRBJ1-4; D may be TRBD1 (5 bases). V was trimmed by 0 bases and J by 1 base, leaving 7 bases between them. The CDR3 is 15 amino acids. The germline V gene encodes CDR1 SGDLS and CDR2 YYNGEE. Here the CDR3 DNA reads TGTGCCAGCAGCGTAGAAGGGGTAACTAATGAAAAACTGTTTTTT. Amino acids: CASSVEGVTNEKLFF. Filled out from reference TRBV9 and TRBJ1-4, the complete variable domain reads DSGVTQTPKHLITATGQRVTLRCSPRSGDLSVYWYQQSLDQGLQFLIQYYNGEERAKGNILERFSAQQFPDLHSELNLSSLELGDSALYFCASSVEGVTNEKLFFGSGTQLSVL.

The chain is built from TRBV6-5 and TRBJ2-7, with TRBD2 matching 13 bases. Trimming took 8 bases from V and 5 from J; bases not matched to a gene: 3. The CDR3 runs 13 residues. The germline gives CDR1 MNHEY, CDR2 SVGAGI. This CDR3 is CASGLAGVNEQYF. The CDR3 DNA sequence: TGTGCCAGCGGACTAGCGGGGGTTAACGAGCAGTACTTC.

The J gene is TRBJ2-1, the V gene TRBV7-8; 10 bases are shared with TRBD2. The germline CDR1 and CDR2 sequences are SGHVS and FQNEAQ. The CDR3 has 16 residues. Trimming removed 5 bases from V and 6 bases from J; junction bases left unmatched: 10. The CDR3 loop is CASSGPSGRGGNEQFF. The CDR3 DNA reads TGTGCCAGCAGCGGGCCTAGCGGGAGAGGCGGCAATGAGCAGTTCTTC.

The chain uses TRBV9 and TRBJ1-1; TRBD1 might be the D (6 bases). From germline, CDR1 is SGDLS and CDR2 YYNGEE. The V end was cut by 2 bases, the J end by 3 bases, with 14 bases between. This CDR3 comprises 15 residues. Here the CDR3 DNA reads TGTGCCAGCAGCGTTACATCAGGGGCCCACACTGAAGCTTTCTTT. As protein: CASSVTSGAHTEAFF.

J is TRBJ2-7 and V is TRBV6-1; D gene ambiguous. This CDR3 comprises 12 residues. Trimming stripped 5 bases from V and 3 bases from J, with 8 bases between. Germline V gene lookup returns CDR1 MNHNS and CDR2 SASEGT. The CDR3 reads CASSKTGYEQYF. CDR3 nucleotide sequence: TGTGCCAGCAGTAAGACTGGCTACGAGCAGTACTTC.

This CDR3 is CASSKDRYSTDTQYF. CDR3 coding DNA: TGTGCCAGCAGCAAGGACAGGTACAGCACAGATACGCAGTATTTT. The chain couples TRBV7-6 to TRBJ2-3, with 7 bases matching TRBD1. CDR3 size: 15 residues. Germline V lookup: CDR1 SGHVS, CDR2 FNYEAQ. Trimming removed 5 bases from V and 0 bases from J; junction bases left unmatched: 5. Full variable domain (rest looked up from reference TRBV7-6 and TRBJ2-3): GAGVSQSPRYKVTKRGQDVALRCDPISGHVSLYWYRQALGQGPEFLTYFNYEAQQDKSGLPNDRFSAERPEGSISTLTIQRTEQRDSAMYRCASSKDRYSTDTQYFGPGTRLTVL.

The rearrangement joins TRBV29-1 to TRBJ2-7; 10 nucleotides agree with TRBD1. The germline V gene encodes CDR1 SQVTM and CDR2 ANQGSEA. The CDR3 totals 14 residues. V gave up 0 bases and J gave up 5 bases; unmatched junction bases: 4. CDR3 region: CSVEERDRGHEQYF. The CDR3 bases are TGCAGCGTTGAAGAGAGGGACAGGGGTCACGAGCAGTACTTC.

This sequence joins TRBV28 and TRBJ2-2; tentative D call: TRBD2 (5 bases). CDR3 length: 16 amino acids. Per the germline V gene, CDR1 is MDHEN and CDR2 is SYDVKM. The V and J ends lost 5 bases and 4 bases respectively, with 17 bases between them. The CDR3 bases are TGTGCCAGCAGTACTAGATTTGGTCGTGGCACCGGGGAGCTGTTTTTT. As protein: CASSTRFGRGTGELFF.

CDR3 residues: CASSVRTSGRNEQFF. The CDR3 DNA sequence: TGTGCCAGCAGCGTAAGGACTAGCGGGAGGAATGAGCAGTTCTTC. The chain links TRBV9 to TRBJ2-1; TRBD2 matches 14 bases. CDR3 length: 15 amino acids. CDR1 and CDR2 from the germline V gene are SGDLS and YYNGEE. V shed 1 base and J 7 bases; nucleotides not matched to a gene: 1.

The V call is TRBV7-9, the J call TRBJ2-3; 11 bases fit TRBD2. CDR3 length: 18 residues. Trimming took 0 bases from V and 4 from J; bases not matched to a gene: 9. CDR1 and CDR2 (germline): SEHNR, FQNEAQ (reference sequence). The CDR3 DNA follows: TGTGCCAGCAGCTTAGCCGGGACTAGCGGAGGGGTCCCAGATACGCAGTATTTT. This codes for CASSLAGTSGGVPDTQYF.

This clone was seen a few times. J is TRBJ2-2 and V is TRBV30, with TRBD2 identical over 7 bases. Per germline, CDR1 GTSNPN and CDR2 SVGIG (reference sequence). The CDR3 is made up of 15 amino acids. V shed 6 bases, J shed 6 bases, and the junction held 13 bases outside the gene matches. This CDR3 is CACNGAGFGAGELFF. CDR3 coding DNA: TGTGCCTGCAATGGAGCGGGATTTGGAGCCGGGGAGCTGTTTTTT.

In its sample, this clone was seen a few times. V is TRBV7-2 and J is TRBJ1-1; no clear D gene. Trimming pared 2 bases from V and 1 base from J, leaving 8 bases between. This CDR3 has 14 amino acids. Per germline, CDR1 SGHTA and CDR2 FQGNSA. The CDR3 DNA reads TGTGCCAGCAGCTTAAGTGGCTGGAACACTGAAGCTTTCTTT. It encodes CASSLSGWNTEAFF.

The J gene is TRBJ1-1, the V gene TRBV9; 7 bases are a match to TRBD1. Germline assignment: CDR1 SGDLS and CDR2 YYNGEE. This CDR3 region has 16 residues. The V segment lost 3 bases and the J segment 1 base; nucleotides outside the gene matches: 9. CDR3 bases: TGTGCCAGCAGCGACTCTCGACAGGGTAGGAACACTGAAGCTTTCTTT. Its translation is CASSDSRQGRNTEAFF.

V gene TRBV11-2 combines with J gene TRBJ2-7; unclear D gene. Per the germline V gene, CDR1 is SGHAT and CDR2 is FQNNGV. V gave up 0 bases and J gave up 3 bases, with 6 bases separating them. CDR3 size: 13 residues. For the CDR3, the DNA is TGTGCCAGCAGCTTAGATTCGCGCTACGAGCAGTACTTC. Its translation: CASSLDSRYEQYF.

CDR3 region: CASSDGQGYGYTF. CDR3 bases: TGTGCCAGCAGTGACGGACAGGGCTATGGCTACACCTTC. The rearrangement links TRBV2 to TRBJ1-2, with 8 bases lining up with TRBD1. Per the germline V gene, CDR1 is SNHLY and CDR2 is FYNNEI. CDR3 length: 13 amino acids. Trimming cost V 3 bases and J 4 bases; bases outside gene matches: 1.